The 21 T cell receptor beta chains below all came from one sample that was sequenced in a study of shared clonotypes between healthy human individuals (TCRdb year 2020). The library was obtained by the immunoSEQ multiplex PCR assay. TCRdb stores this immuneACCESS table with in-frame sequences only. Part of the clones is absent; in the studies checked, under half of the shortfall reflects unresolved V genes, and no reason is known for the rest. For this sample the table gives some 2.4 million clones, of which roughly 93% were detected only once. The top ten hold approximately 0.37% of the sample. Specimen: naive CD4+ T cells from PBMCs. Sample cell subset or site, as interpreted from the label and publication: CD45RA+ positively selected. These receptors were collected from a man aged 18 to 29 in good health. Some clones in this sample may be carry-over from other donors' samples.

CDR3: CASADRPYSYNEQFF. The CDR3 region has the DNA TGTGCCAGCGCAGACAGGCCTTACTCCTACAATGAGCAGTTCTTC. The rearrangement uses TRBV27 and TRBJ2-1; a possible D gene is TRBD1 (6 bases). The CDR3 length is 15 residues. The V gene lost 8 bases and the J gene lost 0 bases, with 14 bases spanning the gap. Germline loops: CDR1 MNHEY, CDR2 SMNVEV (reference sequence).

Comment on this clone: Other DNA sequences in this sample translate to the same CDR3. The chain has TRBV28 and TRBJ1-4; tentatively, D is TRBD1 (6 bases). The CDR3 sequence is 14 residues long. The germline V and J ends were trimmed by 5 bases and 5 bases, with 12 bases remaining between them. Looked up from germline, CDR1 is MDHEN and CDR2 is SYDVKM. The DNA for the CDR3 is TGTGCCAGCAGTCGCCAGGGGCTCAATGAAAAACTGTTTTTT. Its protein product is CASSRQGLNEKLFF.

For the CDR3, the DNA is TGTGCCTGGAGTGTATGGGACGGCTATGGCTACACCTTC. Its translation is CAWSVWDGYGYTF. V usage is TRBV30 and J usage is TRBJ1-2; possibly TRBD1 for D (5 bases). The V end lost 0 bases, the J end lost 4 bases, and 9 bases lay between the germline ends. CDR3 length: 13 amino acids. CDR1 and CDR2 from the germline V gene are GTSNPN and SVGIG (reference sequence). The full variable domain, completed using reference TRBV30 and TRBJ1-2, is SQTIHQWPATLVQPVGSPLSLECTVEGTSNPNLYWYRQAAGRGLQLLFYSVGIGQISSEVPQNLSASRPQDRQFILSSKKLLLSDSGFYLCAWSVWDGYGYTFGSGTRLTVV.

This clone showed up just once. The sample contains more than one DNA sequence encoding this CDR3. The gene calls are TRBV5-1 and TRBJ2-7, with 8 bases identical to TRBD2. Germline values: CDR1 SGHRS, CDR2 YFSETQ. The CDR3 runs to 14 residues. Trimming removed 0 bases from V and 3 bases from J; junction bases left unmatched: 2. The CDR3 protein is CASSLGGGNYEQYF. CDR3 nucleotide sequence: TGCGCCAGCAGCTTGGGCGGGGGGAACTACGAGCAGTACTTC.

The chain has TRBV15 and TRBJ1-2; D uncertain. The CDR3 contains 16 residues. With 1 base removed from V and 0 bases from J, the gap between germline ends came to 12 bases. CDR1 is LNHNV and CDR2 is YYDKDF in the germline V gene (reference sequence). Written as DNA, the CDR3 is TGTGCCACCAGCAGAGTCCTTCGGGAGCCTAACTATGGCTACACCTTC. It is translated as CATSRVLREPNYGYTF.

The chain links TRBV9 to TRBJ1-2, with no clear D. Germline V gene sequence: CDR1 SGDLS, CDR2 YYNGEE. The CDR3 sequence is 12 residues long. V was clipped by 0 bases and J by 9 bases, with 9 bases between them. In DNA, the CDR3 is TGTGCCAGCAGCGTAGAGGGAGGAAGCTACACCTTC. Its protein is CASSVEGGSYTF.

The CDR3 reads CASSPIAGPAGQPQHF. The CDR3 coding sequence is TGCGCCAGCAGCCCTATTGCAGGCCCGGCAGGTCAGCCCCAGCATTTT. The V gene is TRBV4-1, the J gene TRBJ1-5; no clear D gene. The CDR3 is made up of 16 amino acids. V lost 4 bases to trimming and J lost 6 bases, with 19 bases between them. Germline V gives CDR1 MGHRA, CDR2 YSYEKL.

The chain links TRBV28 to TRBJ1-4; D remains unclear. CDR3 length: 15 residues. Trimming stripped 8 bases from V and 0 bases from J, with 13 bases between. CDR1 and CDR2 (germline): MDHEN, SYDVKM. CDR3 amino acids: CASRRGPATNEKLFF. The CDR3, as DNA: TGTGCCAGCCGTCGAGGGCCTGCAACTAATGAAAAACTGTTTTTT.

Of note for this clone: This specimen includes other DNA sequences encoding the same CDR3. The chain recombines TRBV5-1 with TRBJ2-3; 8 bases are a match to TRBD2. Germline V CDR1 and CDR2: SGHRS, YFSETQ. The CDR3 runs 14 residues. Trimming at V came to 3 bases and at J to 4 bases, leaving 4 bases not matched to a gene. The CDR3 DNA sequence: TGCGCCAGCAGCTCTGGACTAGCCGCAGATACGCAGTATTTT. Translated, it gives CASSSGLAADTQYF.

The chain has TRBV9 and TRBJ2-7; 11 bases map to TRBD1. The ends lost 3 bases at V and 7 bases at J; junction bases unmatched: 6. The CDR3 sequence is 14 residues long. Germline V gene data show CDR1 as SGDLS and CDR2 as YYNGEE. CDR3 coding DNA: TGTGCCAGCAGCGCCCGGGACAGGGGGAATGAGCAGTACTTC. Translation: CASSARDRGNEQYF.

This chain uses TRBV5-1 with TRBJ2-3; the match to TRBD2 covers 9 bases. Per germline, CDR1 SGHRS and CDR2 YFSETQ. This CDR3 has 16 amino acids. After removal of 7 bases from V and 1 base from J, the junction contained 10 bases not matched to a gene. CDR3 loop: CASSTVAGVGTDTQYF. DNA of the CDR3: TGCGCCAGCTCCACTGTAGCGGGAGTCGGCACAGATACGCAGTATTTT.

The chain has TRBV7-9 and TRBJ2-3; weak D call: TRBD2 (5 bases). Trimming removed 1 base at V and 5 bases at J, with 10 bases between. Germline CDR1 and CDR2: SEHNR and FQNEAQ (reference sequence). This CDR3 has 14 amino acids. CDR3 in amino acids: CASSLEVRVDTQYF. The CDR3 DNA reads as TGTGCCAGCAGCTTAGAAGTGAGGGTAGATACGCAGTATTTT.

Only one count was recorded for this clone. This CDR3 reads CASSLGGQGKAEAFF. As DNA, the CDR3 is TGTGCCAGCTCACTAGGGGGACAGGGGAAGGCTGAAGCTTTCTTT. The chain uses TRBV18 and TRBJ1-1; the match to TRBD1 covers 10 bases. The germline CDR1 and CDR2 sequences are KGHSH and LQKENI. V gave up 4 bases and J gave up 6 bases; unmatched junction bases: 8. The CDR3 runs 15 residues.

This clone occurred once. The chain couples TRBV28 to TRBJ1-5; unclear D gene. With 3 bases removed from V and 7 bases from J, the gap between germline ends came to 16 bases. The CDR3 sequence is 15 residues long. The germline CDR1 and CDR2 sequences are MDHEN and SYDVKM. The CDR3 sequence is CASSFVPGFGQPQHF. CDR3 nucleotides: TGTGCCAGCAGTTTTGTTCCGGGTTTCGGGCAGCCCCAGCATTTT.

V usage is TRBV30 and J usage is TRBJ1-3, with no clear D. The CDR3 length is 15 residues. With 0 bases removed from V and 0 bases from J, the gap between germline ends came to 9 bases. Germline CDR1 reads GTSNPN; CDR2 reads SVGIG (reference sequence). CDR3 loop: CAWSVAASSGNTIYF. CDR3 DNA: TGTGCCTGGAGTGTAGCGGCCAGCTCTGGAAACACCATATATTTT.

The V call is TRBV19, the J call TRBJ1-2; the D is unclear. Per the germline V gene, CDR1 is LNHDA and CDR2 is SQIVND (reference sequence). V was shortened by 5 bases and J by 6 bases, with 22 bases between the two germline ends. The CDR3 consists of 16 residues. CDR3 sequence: CASSSRVARGYNGYTF. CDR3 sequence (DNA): TGTGCCAGTAGTTCCCGGGTCGCCAGAGGGTATAATGGCTACACCTTC.

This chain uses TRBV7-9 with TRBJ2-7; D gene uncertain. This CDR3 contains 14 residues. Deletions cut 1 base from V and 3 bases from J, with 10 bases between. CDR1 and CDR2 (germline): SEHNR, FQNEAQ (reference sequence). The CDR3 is CASSLGYEGYEQYF. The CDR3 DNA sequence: TGTGCCAGCAGCTTAGGTTATGAAGGCTACGAGCAGTACTTC.

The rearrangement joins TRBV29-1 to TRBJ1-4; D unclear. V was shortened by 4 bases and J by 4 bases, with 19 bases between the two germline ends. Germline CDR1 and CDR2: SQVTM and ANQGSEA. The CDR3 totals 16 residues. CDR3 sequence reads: CSVAVQAAGFNEKLFF. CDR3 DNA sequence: TGCAGCGTTGCGGTCCAGGCGGCTGGGTTTAATGAAAAACTGTTTTTT.

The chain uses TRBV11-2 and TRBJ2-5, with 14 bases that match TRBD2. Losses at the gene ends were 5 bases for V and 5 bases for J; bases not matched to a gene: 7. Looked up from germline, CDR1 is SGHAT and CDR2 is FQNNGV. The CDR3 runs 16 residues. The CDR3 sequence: CASSRTSGRPEETQYF. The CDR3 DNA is TGTGCCAGCAGCCGGACTAGCGGGAGGCCGGAGGAGACCCAGTACTTC. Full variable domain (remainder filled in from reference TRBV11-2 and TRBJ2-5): EAGVAQSPRYKIIEKRQSVAFWCNPISGHATLYWYQQILGQGPKLLIQFQNNGVVDDSQLPKDRFSAERLKGVDSTLKIQPAKLEDSAVYLCASSRTSGRPEETQYFGPGTRLLVL.

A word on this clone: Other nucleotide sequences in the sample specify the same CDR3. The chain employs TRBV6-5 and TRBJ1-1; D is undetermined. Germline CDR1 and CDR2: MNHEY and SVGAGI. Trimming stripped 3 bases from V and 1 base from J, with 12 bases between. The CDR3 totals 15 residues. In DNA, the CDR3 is TGTGCCAGCAGTTATTCCCGGCGGGCGAACACTGAAGCTTTCTTT. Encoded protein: CASSYSRRANTEAFF.

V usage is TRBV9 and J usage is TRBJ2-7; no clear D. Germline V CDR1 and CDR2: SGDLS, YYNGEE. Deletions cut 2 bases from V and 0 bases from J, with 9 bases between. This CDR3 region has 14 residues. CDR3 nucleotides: TGTGCCAGCAGCGTTCGGGCGAGCTCCTACGAGCAGTACTTC. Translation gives CASSVRASSYEQYF.